This is a list of T cell receptor beta chains from one sample in a study of cytomegalovirus exposure and HLA in healthy donors. This table comes from immunoSEQ multiplex PCR, and its TCRdb copy is limited to in-frame clones, with some not included. The sample yields roughly 130,000 clones, 8.5% to 10% seen once. Sequencing was carried out using PBMCs. The receptor set was obtained from a man aged 35 to 55 in good health and CMV-seronegative. Each CDR3 is given with its conserved first and last residue. D genes are given only for firm matches. Clone size is stated in some rows and not others, as once, few, many or a class when expanded.

j_gene: TRBJ1-1; d_gene: -; abundance: -; v_gene: TRBV6-6; CDR3nt: TGTGCCAGCAAGCGGGGTTCAGGGAACACTGAAGCTTTCTTT; CDR3aa: CASKRGSGNTEAFF
j_gene: TRBJ1-1; d_gene: -; abundance: -; v_gene: TRBV2; CDR3nt: TGTGCCAGCCGAGCCTGGTTCACGGGACATTCTGAAGCTTTCTTT; CDR3aa: CASRAWFTGHSEAFF
j_gene: TRBJ1-6; d_gene: TRBD1; abundance: -; v_gene: TRBV5-6; CDR3nt: TGTGCCAGCAGCTTACTAGGGGACAGCAGTTATAATTCACCCCTCCACTTT; CDR3aa: CASSLLGDSSYNSPLHF
j_gene: TRBJ2-5; d_gene: -; abundance: -; v_gene: TRBV18; CDR3nt: TGTGCCAGCTCACCACCTAAATCCCAAGAGACCCAGTACTTC; CDR3aa: CASSPPKSQETQYF
j_gene: TRBJ2-1; d_gene: -; abundance: -; v_gene: TRBV7-2; CDR3nt: TGTGCCAGCAGCCCCCCGGGGCGGGGCAGGAATGAGCAGTTCTTC; CDR3aa: CASSPPGRGRNEQFF
j_gene: TRBJ2-5; d_gene: TRBD1; abundance: few; v_gene: TRBV18; CDR3nt: TGTGCCAGCTCACTAGAACAGGGGCCAGAGACCCAGTACTTC; CDR3aa: CASSLEQGPETQYF
j_gene: TRBJ2-3; d_gene: TRBD1; abundance: few; v_gene: TRBV2; CDR3nt: TGTGCCAGCTCCCCGGGACAGGGTTTCACAGATACGCAGTATTTT; CDR3aa: CASSPGQGFTDTQYF
j_gene: TRBJ1-2; d_gene: -; abundance: few; v_gene: TRBV28; CDR3nt: TGTGCCAGCTCTCTAAACTATGGCTACACCTTC; CDR3aa: CASSLNYGYTF
j_gene: TRBJ1-2; d_gene: -; abundance: few; v_gene: TRBV6-6; CDR3nt: TGTGCCAGCAGCCCCCAGGGGTCGAAACACTATGGCTACACCTTC; CDR3aa: CASSPQGSKHYGYTF
j_gene: TRBJ2-1; d_gene: -; abundance: -; v_gene: TRBV4-1; CDR3nt: TGCGCCAGCAGCCAAGTCCGGACAGTGCAGTTCTTC; CDR3aa: CASSQVRTVQFF
j_gene: TRBJ1-1; d_gene: -; abundance: few; v_gene: TRBV21-1; CDR3nt: TGTGCCAGCATCCCCCGGGACAGGGGTATGAACACTGAAGCTTTCTTT; CDR3aa: CASIPRDRGMNTEAFF
j_gene: TRBJ2-7; d_gene: TRBD2; abundance: -; v_gene: TRBV6-5; CDR3nt: TGTGCCAGCAGTTCCGGTCGGGGGAGGGGCGGCGAGCAGTACTTC; CDR3aa: CASSSGRGRGGEQYF
j_gene: TRBJ2-7; d_gene: -; abundance: few; v_gene: TRBV7-8; CDR3nt: TGTGCCAGCAGCTTAGCGGCAGGGAGGCACGAGCAGTACTTC; CDR3aa: CASSLAAGRHEQYF
j_gene: TRBJ1-4; d_gene: -; abundance: few; v_gene: TRBV18; CDR3nt: TGTGCCAGCTCGCGGGGGGCCGGGAGTGAAAAACTGTTTTTT; CDR3aa: CASSRGAGSEKLFF
j_gene: TRBJ1-2; d_gene: TRBD1; abundance: -; v_gene: TRBV7-2; CDR3nt: TGTGCCAGCAGCAAGGACAGGGTGTTTAACTATGGCTACACCTTC; CDR3aa: CASSKDRVFNYGYTF
j_gene: TRBJ2-2; d_gene: TRBD1; abundance: few; v_gene: TRBV18; CDR3nt: TGTGCCAGCTCAAGCAGGGGGCGGAACACCGGGGAGCTGTTTTTT; CDR3aa: CASSSRGRNTGELFF
j_gene: TRBJ2-3; d_gene: -; abundance: few; v_gene: TRBV10-1; CDR3nt: TGCGCCAGCAGTGACGGGGGTCGAGTTGATACGCAGTATTTT; CDR3aa: CASSDGGRVDTQYF
j_gene: TRBJ1-1; d_gene: TRBD1; abundance: -; v_gene: TRBV12-5; CDR3nt: TGTGCTAGTGGTCCCCCCAAACAGGGGGTGACTGAAGCTTTCTTT; CDR3aa: CASGPPKQGVTEAFF
j_gene: TRBJ2-7; d_gene: -; abundance: few; v_gene: TRBV11-2; CDR3nt: TGTGCCAGCCGCCAGGGGGGCTTAACCTACGAGCAGTACTTC; CDR3aa: CASRQGGLTYEQYF
j_gene: TRBJ1-1; d_gene: TRBD1; abundance: -; v_gene: TRBV5-6; CDR3nt: TGTGCCAGCAGCTTACACAGGGGGCCCTTGAGGACTGAAGCTTTCTTT; CDR3aa: CASSLHRGPLRTEAFF
j_gene: TRBJ2-5; d_gene: -; abundance: -; v_gene: TRBV28; CDR3nt: TGTGCCAGCAGTTCTACAGGGTTTCAAGAGACCCAGTACTTC; CDR3aa: CASSSTGFQETQYF
j_gene: TRBJ1-5; d_gene: TRBD1; abundance: few; v_gene: TRBV19; CDR3nt: TGTGCCAGTAGGGACAGGGTCAGGAATAGCAATCAGCCCCAGCATTTT; CDR3aa: CASRDRVRNSNQPQHF
j_gene: TRBJ1-5; d_gene: -; abundance: -; v_gene: TRBV21-1; CDR3nt: TGTGCCAGCAGCAAAGGGAGGTTTCAGCCCCAGCATTTT; CDR3aa: CASSKGRFQPQHF
j_gene: TRBJ1-1; d_gene: -; abundance: -; v_gene: TRBV25-1; CDR3nt: TGTGCCAGCAGTGACATTTTGAACACTGAAGCTTTCTTT; CDR3aa: CASSDILNTEAFF
j_gene: TRBJ2-1; d_gene: TRBD1; abundance: -; v_gene: TRBV10-2; CDR3nt: TGCGCCAGCAGCAGGGGGCTGGGCTACAATGAGCAGTTCTTC; CDR3aa: CASSRGLGYNEQFF
j_gene: TRBJ1-5; d_gene: TRBD1; abundance: -; v_gene: TRBV28; CDR3nt: TGTGCCAGCAGAGACACAGGGGCTCGGAGCAATCAGCCCCAGCATTTT; CDR3aa: CASRDTGARSNQPQHF
j_gene: TRBJ2-3; d_gene: TRBD1; abundance: few; v_gene: TRBV5-1; CDR3nt: TGCGCCAGCAGCTTCCCGGGTGAGGGGGCGGTAGATACGCAGTATTTT; CDR3aa: CASSFPGEGAVDTQYF
j_gene: TRBJ2-6; d_gene: -; abundance: -; v_gene: TRBV5-4; CDR3nt: TGCGCCAGCAGCCAAGAGGAGGGGACTGGGGCCAACGTCCTGACTTTC; CDR3aa: CASSQEEGTGANVLTF
j_gene: TRBJ2-2; d_gene: TRBD1; abundance: -; v_gene: TRBV10-3; CDR3nt: TGTGCCATCAGTGATGGAGGGGACAGGGTGTGGGAGCTGTTTTTT; CDR3aa: CAISDGGDRVWELFF
j_gene: TRBJ1-2; d_gene: TRBD1; abundance: few; v_gene: TRBV5-1; CDR3nt: TGCGCCAGCAGCTCCTTGGGAACAGGACCTTACAGGGGCGGCTACACCTTC; CDR3aa: CASSSLGTGPYRGGYTF
j_gene: TRBJ2-3; d_gene: -; abundance: -; v_gene: TRBV2; CDR3nt: TGTGCCAGCAGTGAGGGATCGGGGGATACGCAGTATTTT; CDR3aa: CASSEGSGDTQYF
j_gene: TRBJ1-4; d_gene: -; abundance: few; v_gene: TRBV6-5; CDR3nt: TGTGCCAGCAATCTGCGGGGAGGTGTGGCTGAAAAACTGTTTTTT; CDR3aa: CASNLRGGVAEKLFF
j_gene: TRBJ2-1; d_gene: TRBD2; abundance: -; v_gene: TRBV9; CDR3nt: TGTGCCAGCAGCGTAGTGGGGGGGTCCTACAATGAGCAGTTCTTC; CDR3aa: CASSVVGGSYNEQFF
j_gene: TRBJ2-7; d_gene: TRBD1; abundance: many; v_gene: TRBV6-1; CDR3nt: TGTGCCAGCAGTTGGACAGGGCCCCCTTACGAGCAGTACTTC; CDR3aa: CASSWTGPPYEQYF
j_gene: TRBJ1-2; d_gene: -; abundance: -; v_gene: TRBV29-1; CDR3nt: TGCAGCGTGGAGGTAGACAATGGCTACACCTTC; CDR3aa: CSVEVDNGYTF
j_gene: TRBJ2-7; d_gene: TRBD2; abundance: few; v_gene: TRBV10-3; CDR3nt: TGTGCCATCAGTGAGAAGGGAACTAGCGGGGGGTACGAGCAGTACTTC; CDR3aa: CAISEKGTSGGYEQYF
j_gene: TRBJ2-2; d_gene: TRBD2; abundance: -; v_gene: TRBV9; CDR3nt: TGTGCCAGCAGCCCCGGAGGGCGGGGGACCGGGGAGCTGTTTTTT; CDR3aa: CASSPGGRGTGELFF
j_gene: TRBJ2-3; d_gene: -; abundance: -; v_gene: TRBV4-3; CDR3nt: TGCGCCAGCAGCCGGGAGGATACGCAGTATTTT; CDR3aa: CASSREDTQYF
j_gene: TRBJ1-3; d_gene: -; abundance: -; v_gene: TRBV5-5; CDR3nt: TGTGCCAGCAGCTGGGGGGGCAGTCGTGGAAACACCATATATTTT; CDR3aa: CASSWGGSRGNTIYF
j_gene: TRBJ2-7; d_gene: -; abundance: -; v_gene: TRBV12-5; CDR3nt: TGTGCTAGTGCCATTGAACAATACGAGCAGTACTTC; CDR3aa: CASAIEQYEQYF
j_gene: TRBJ2-7; d_gene: -; abundance: few; v_gene: TRBV6-1; CDR3nt: TGTGCCAGCACCGTTGAGGCGGGGCCTACCTACGAGCAGTACTTC; CDR3aa: CASTVEAGPTYEQYF
j_gene: TRBJ1-1; d_gene: TRBD1; abundance: -; v_gene: TRBV7-8; CDR3nt: TGTGCCAGCAGCTTAGCTGCGGGACAGGGGGTCTGGAACACTGAAGCTTTCTTT; CDR3aa: CASSLAAGQGVWNTEAFF
j_gene: TRBJ1-1; d_gene: -; abundance: few; v_gene: TRBV5-4; CDR3nt: TGTGCCAGCAGCCGCAGGGTAATTAACACTGAAGCTTTCTTT; CDR3aa: CASSRRVINTEAFF
j_gene: TRBJ2-7; d_gene: -; abundance: -; v_gene: TRBV4-2; CDR3nt: TGTGCCAGCAGCCAAGGGCACGAGCAGTACTTC; CDR3aa: CASSQGHEQYF
j_gene: TRBJ2-1; d_gene: TRBD2; abundance: -; v_gene: TRBV4-3; CDR3nt: TGCGCCAGCAGCCAAGATAGCGGGGGGGCGAATGAGCAGTTCTTC; CDR3aa: CASSQDSGGANEQFF
j_gene: TRBJ2-3; d_gene: -; abundance: few; v_gene: TRBV9; CDR3nt: TGTGCCAGCAGCGTAGACGGGGGGCCCGCAGATACGCAGTATTTT; CDR3aa: CASSVDGGPADTQYF
j_gene: TRBJ1-2; d_gene: TRBD1; abundance: -; v_gene: TRBV2; CDR3nt: TGTGCCAGCAGTATCGGGACAGGGACTAACTATGGCTACACCTTC; CDR3aa: CASSIGTGTNYGYTF
j_gene: TRBJ1-4; d_gene: -; abundance: -; v_gene: TRBV25-1; CDR3nt: TGTGCCAGCAGTGCCCCCCGGGACACAACTAATGAAAAACTGTTTTTT; CDR3aa: CASSAPRDTTNEKLFF